The rows below give T cell receptor beta chains drawn from one sample of a study of shared clonotypes between healthy human individuals. TCRdb keeps only in-frame clones here, not all; method: immunoSEQ multiplex PCR. The sample holds about 450,000 clones, roughly 83% seen once. The source material was PBMCs. The receptors originated from a woman in her 40s in good health. Some clones in this sample may be carry-over from other donors' samples. Each CDR3 is given with its conserved first and last residue. D genes are given only for firm matches. The size of a clone is reported for some rows only, either as once, few or many, or as a class for expanded clones.

j_call d_call clone_size v_call cdr3_aa cdr3_nt
TRBJ2-3 NA NA TRBV11-3 CASSLGQSTDTQYF TGTGCCAGCAGCTTAGGGCAATCGACAGATACGCAGTATTTT
TRBJ2-7 NA NA TRBV5-1 CASSLAPGPRAYEQYF TGCGCCAGCAGCTTGGCCCCGGGCCCGAGAGCCTACGAGCAGTACTTC
TRBJ2-7 TRBD2 once TRBV28 CASSTARDYQSYEQYF TGTGCCAGCAGTACTGCCCGGGACTACCAATCCTACGAGCAGTACTTC
TRBJ2-7 TRBD2 NA TRBV28 CASSRSGLPYEQYF TGTGCCAGCAGTAGATCGGGACTACCCTACGAGCAGTACTTC
TRBJ2-1 NA NA TRBV19 CASSIGGGRTYNEQFF TGTGCCAGTAGTATAGGTGGGGGCCGAACCTACAATGAGCAGTTCTTC
TRBJ1-5 NA once TRBV28 CASSFLGTRNQPQHF TGTGCCAGCAGTTTTTTAGGGACCCGCAATCAGCCCCAGCATTTT
TRBJ2-5 TRBD2 NA TRBV28 CASSFTSGSGTQYF TGTGCCAGCAGTTTTACTAGCGGGAGCGGGACCCAGTACTTC
TRBJ2-5 NA once TRBV5-1 CASSSSPQETQYF TGCGCCAGCAGCTCGTCCCCTCAAGAGACCCAGTACTTC
TRBJ2-1 NA few TRBV7-2 CASGLDLNNEQFF TGTGCCAGCGGTCTAGACCTTAACAATGAGCAGTTCTTC
TRBJ1-5 NA NA TRBV2 CASSLGGGSQPQHF TGTGCCAGCAGTTTAGGAGGGGGAAGTCAGCCCCAGCATTTT
TRBJ2-5 TRBD1 NA TRBV7-8 CASSPITGASLETQYF TGTGCCAGCAGCCCGATAACAGGGGCCTCGCTCGAGACCCAGTACTTC
TRBJ1-3 NA NA TRBV10-3 CAISETGPGTIYF TGTGCCATCAGTGAGACAGGGCCCGGGACCATATATTTT
TRBJ2-5 NA few TRBV5-6 CASSAPSGGETQYF TGTGCCAGCAGCGCCCCATCTGGGGGGGAGACCCAGTACTTC
TRBJ2-1 TRBD1 NA TRBV6-4 CASSDRWTGAYNEQFF TGTGCCAGCAGTGATCGCTGGACAGGGGCGTACAATGAGCAGTTCTTC
TRBJ1-5 TRBD1 NA TRBV4-3 CASSQDRTGGEQPQHF TGCGCCAGCAGCCAAGATCGTACAGGGGGGGAGCAGCCCCAGCATTTT
TRBJ2-7 NA NA TRBV29-1 CSVTGFDEQYF TGCAGCGTTACAGGGTTCGACGAGCAGTACTTC
TRBJ2-7 NA few TRBV11-2 CASSPRLGLTFGEQYF TGTGCCAGCAGCCCTAGGTTGGGGCTAACCTTTGGTGAGCAGTACTTC
TRBJ2-2 NA NA TRBV19 CASSIRDGASSAGELFF TGTGCCAGTAGCATCCGGGACGGCGCGAGTTCGGCCGGGGAGCTGTTTTTT
TRBJ1-1 NA NA TRBV10-3 CAISSRDKLNTEAFF TGTGCCATCAGCTCTAGGGACAAGTTGAACACTGAAGCTTTCTTT
TRBJ2-1 TRBD1 NA TRBV18 CASSPRDRSSYNEQFF TGTGCCAGCTCACCCCGGGACAGGAGCTCCTACAATGAGCAGTTCTTC
TRBJ1-1 NA NA TRBV19 CASTPWGPNTEAFF TGTGCCAGTACCCCCTGGGGGCCAAACACTGAAGCTTTCTTT
TRBJ2-2 NA once TRBV2 CASCDPGELFF TGTGCCAGCTGCGACCCCGGGGAGCTGTTTTTT